Shown below are 14 T cell receptor beta chains from a single sample sequenced in a study of cytomegalovirus exposure and HLA in healthy donors. The PCR made use of 60 Vbeta and 13 Jbeta primers. Measured with immunoSEQ multiplex PCR; TCRdb has only the in-frame clones, and not every one. The ten most abundant clones cover 1.1% of a sample with about 200,000 clones. The sample comprised PBMCs. These receptors were taken from a girl aged 2-9 years in good health and CMV-seropositive.

The V gene is TRBV7-9, the J gene TRBJ2-7, with 11 bases that match TRBD2. The CDR3 runs 14 residues. The trim removed 6 bases at V and 2 bases at J, leaving 3 bases unmatched. Germline V gives CDR1 SEHNR, CDR2 FQNEAQ (reference sequence). In nucleotides, the CDR3 is TGTGCCAGCAGTAGACTAGCGGGACCCTACGAGCAGTACTTC. This gives the protein CASSRLAGPYEQYF.

V is TRBV18 and J is TRBJ1-3; D is uncertain. Germline lookup yields CDR1 KGHSH and CDR2 LQKENI. The CDR3 contains 15 residues. V shed 5 bases and J shed 0 bases, with 11 bases lying between them. CDR3 DNA: TGTGCCAGCTCAGAAACAGACGACTCTGGAAACACCATATATTTT. Its protein product is CASSETDDSGNTIYF.

The chain links TRBV4-1 to TRBJ2-3, with TRBD2 identical over 7 bases. The CDR3 has 15 amino acids. V gave up 1 base and J gave up 6 bases; unmatched junction bases: 7. Looked up from germline, CDR1 is MGHRA and CDR2 is YSYEKL. The CDR3 DNA reads TGCGCCAGCAGCCAAGCCCGGACTAGTTCGGATACGCAGTATTTT. It codes for CASSQARTSSDTQYF.

This rearrangement joins TRBV5-1 to TRBJ2-5; D might be TRBD2 (5 bases). From germline, CDR1 is SGHRS and CDR2 YFSETQ. The CDR3 runs 13 residues. V was cut by 2 bases and J by 3 bases, with 8 bases left in between. The CDR3 loop is CASSLRGKETQYF. The CDR3 DNA reads as TGCGCCAGCAGCTTAAGAGGGAAAGAGACCCAGTACTTC.

V and J are TRBV5-6 and TRBJ2-5, with 9 bases lining up with TRBD1. With V trimmed by 0 bases and J by 5 bases, 5 bases remained unmatched. The CDR3 extends over 15 amino acids. In germline, CDR1 is SGHDT, CDR2 YYEEEE. The CDR3, as DNA: TGTGCCAGCAGCTTGGTTACAGGGGGCGGGGAGACCCAGTACTTC. Amino acids: CASSLVTGGGETQYF.

The rearrangement uses TRBV29-1 and TRBJ1-5; 8 positions agree with TRBD1. This CDR3 contains 13 residues. Losses at the gene ends were 4 bases for V and 5 bases for J; bases not matched to a gene: 4. Germline lookup yields CDR1 SQVTM and CDR2 ANQGSEA. CDR3 in DNA: TGCAGCGTTGCGGGACAGGAGGATCAGCCCCAGCATTTT. It yields the protein CSVAGQEDQPQHF.

This chain uses TRBV2 with TRBJ2-1, with 7 bases aligning to TRBD2. This CDR3 has 12 amino acids. Looked up from germline, CDR1 is SNHLY and CDR2 is FYNNEI. Trimming at V came to 10 bases and at J to 6 bases, leaving 6 bases not matched to a gene. CDR3 nucleotides: TGTGCCACCCGGAGGACTAGCAATGAGCAGTTCTTC. This codes for CATRRTSNEQFF.

Details on this clone: Additional DNA sequences in this sample encode the identical CDR3. V and J are TRBV27 and TRBJ2-7; maybe TRBD1 (6 bases). V was pared by 1 base and J by 4 bases, with 11 bases between. CDR1 MNHEY and CDR2 SMNVEV come from the germline V gene (reference sequence). The CDR3 is 14 amino acids. The CDR3 DNA reads TGTGCCAGCAGTTTATACAGGGTAGGGTACGAGCAGTACTTC. As protein: CASSLYRVGYEQYF.

The gene calls are TRBV11-2 and TRBJ2-5; TRBD1 is a possible D gene (6 bases). Matching the DNA end better, TRBJ2-7 makes the J call doubtful. The CDR3 covers 15 residues. Germline V gene lookup returns CDR1 SGHAT and CDR2 FQNNGV. CDR3 DNA: TGTGCCAGCAGCTCCTCCCAGGGGAATAAATACGAGCAGTACTTC. This sequence encodes CASSSSQGNKYEQYF.

The chain is built from TRBV2 and TRBJ1-1, with 7 bases aligning to TRBD1. With V trimmed by 1 base and J by 1 base, 9 bases remained unmatched. Germline values: CDR1 SNHLY, CDR2 FYNNEI. CDR3 length: 17 amino acids. The CDR3 here is CASSEVLRGQRNTEAFF. The CDR3, as DNA: TGTGCCAGCAGTGAAGTATTAAGGGGGCAGAGGAACACTGAAGCTTTCTTT.

CDR3 DNA sequence: TGCGCCAGCAGCTACGCTACAGCCTACGAGCAGTACTTC. It is translated as CASSYATAYEQYF. The chain recombines TRBV5-1 with TRBJ2-7; no clear D. V was shortened by 3 bases and J by 2 bases, with 9 bases between the two germline ends. CDR1 is SGHRS, CDR2 YFSETQ, per germline. CDR3 length: 13 residues.

The chain links TRBV7-6 to TRBJ2-5; 12 nucleotides line up with TRBD1. Germline CDR1 is SGHVS and CDR2 is FNYEAQ. V lost 5 bases and J lost 7; bases outside the gene matches: 14. The CDR3 covers 17 residues. CDR3: CASSPNPGTGGAGTQYF. The DNA for the CDR3 is TGTGCCAGCAGCCCGAACCCCGGGACAGGGGGCGCCGGGACCCAGTACTTC.

The V and J genes are TRBV29-1 and TRBJ2-5, with D tentatively TRBD2 (5 bases). Gene TRBJ2-7 matches the end of the DNA better, so the J call may be wrong. This CDR3 contains 12 residues. The germline gives CDR1 SQVTM, CDR2 ANQGSEA. CDR3 residues: CSVGGPSYEQYF. DNA of the CDR3: TGCAGCGTCGGAGGTCCTTCCTACGAGCAGTACTTC.

The V and J genes are TRBV9 and TRBJ2-3; TRBD2 aligns across 9 bases. V lost 0 bases to trimming and J lost 3 bases; unmatched junction nucleotides: 2. This CDR3 is built from 15 residues. Germline V gene sequence: CDR1 SGDLS, CDR2 YYNGEE. The CDR3 region is CASSVDAGGTDTQYF. CDR3 DNA: TGTGCCAGCAGCGTAGATGCGGGAGGGACAGATACGCAGTATTTT.